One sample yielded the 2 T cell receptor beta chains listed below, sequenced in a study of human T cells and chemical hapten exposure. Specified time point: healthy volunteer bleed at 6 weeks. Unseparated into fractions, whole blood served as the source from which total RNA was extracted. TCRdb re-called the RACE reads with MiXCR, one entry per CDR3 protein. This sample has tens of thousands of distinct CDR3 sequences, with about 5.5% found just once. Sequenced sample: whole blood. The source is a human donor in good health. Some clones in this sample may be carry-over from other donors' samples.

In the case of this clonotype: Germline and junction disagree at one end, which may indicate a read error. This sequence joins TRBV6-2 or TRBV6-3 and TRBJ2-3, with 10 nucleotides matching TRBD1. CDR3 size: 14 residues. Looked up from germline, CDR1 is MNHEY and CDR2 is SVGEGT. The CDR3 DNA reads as TGTACCAGCAGGGACAGGGGAAGCACAGATACGCAGTATTTT. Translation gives CTSRDRGSTDTQYF.

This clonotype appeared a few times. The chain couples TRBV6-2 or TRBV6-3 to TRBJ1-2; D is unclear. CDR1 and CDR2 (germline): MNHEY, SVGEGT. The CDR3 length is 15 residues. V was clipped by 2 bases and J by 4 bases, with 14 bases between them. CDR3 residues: CASSYLAGASYGYTF. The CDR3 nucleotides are TGTGCCAGCAGTTACCTTGCAGGAGCAAGCTATGGCTACACCTTC.